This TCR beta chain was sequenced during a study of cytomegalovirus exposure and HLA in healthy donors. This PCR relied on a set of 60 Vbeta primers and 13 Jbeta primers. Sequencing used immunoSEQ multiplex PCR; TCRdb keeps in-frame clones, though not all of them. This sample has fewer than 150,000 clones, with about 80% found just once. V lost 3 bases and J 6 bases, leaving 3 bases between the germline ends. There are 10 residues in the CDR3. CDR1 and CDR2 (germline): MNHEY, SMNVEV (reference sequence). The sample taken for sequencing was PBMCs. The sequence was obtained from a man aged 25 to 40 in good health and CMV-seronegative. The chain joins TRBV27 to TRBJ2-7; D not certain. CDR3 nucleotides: TGTGCCAGCAGTTTGGCCGAGCAGTACTTC. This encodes CASSLAEQYF.